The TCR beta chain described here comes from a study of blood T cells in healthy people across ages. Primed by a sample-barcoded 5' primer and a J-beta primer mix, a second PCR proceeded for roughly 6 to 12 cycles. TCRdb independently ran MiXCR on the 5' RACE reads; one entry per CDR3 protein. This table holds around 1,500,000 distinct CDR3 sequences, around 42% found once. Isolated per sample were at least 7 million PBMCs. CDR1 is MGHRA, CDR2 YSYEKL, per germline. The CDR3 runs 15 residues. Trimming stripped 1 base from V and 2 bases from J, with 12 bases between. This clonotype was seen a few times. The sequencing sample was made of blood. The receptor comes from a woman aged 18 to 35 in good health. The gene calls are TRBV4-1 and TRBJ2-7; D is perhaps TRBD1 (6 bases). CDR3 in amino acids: CASSQVVGDTYEQYF. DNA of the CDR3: TGCGCCAGCAGCCAAGTGGTGGGGGACACCTACGAGCAGTACTTC.